Listed below are T cell receptor beta chains from one sample, sequenced in a study of T cells after posttransplantation cyclophosphamide. Libraries were prepared by immunoSEQ multiplex PCR; TCRdb keeps only in-frame clonotypes and omits some of them. The repertoire consists of approximately 35,000 clones, none detected only once. Specimen: PBMCs. These receptors were obtained from a girl aged 5-17 years in good health, CMV-negative, and a related stem cell transplant donor. Both conserved end residues are part of each CDR3. Each record gives: D gene, V gene, J gene, clone size, CDR3 protein, CDR3 DNA. A D gene is named only where the DNA matches it firmly. Size values are once, few and many counts, or a class for expanded clones, and some rows have none.

>TRBD2|TRBV5-3|TRBJ2-7|few
CARSCRGLAGGSYEQYF
TGTGCCAGAAGCTGCAGGGGACTAGCGGGAGGATCCTACGAGCAGTACTTC
>NA|TRBV5-6|TRBJ2-7|many
CASNPNENYEQYF
TGTGCCAGCAACCCGAATGAGAACTACGAGCAGTACTTC
>TRBD1|TRBV7-3|TRBJ2-2|many
CASRLAGTGLGGELFF
TGTGCCAGCAGGCTCGCCGGGACAGGGTTGGGCGGGGAGCTGTTTTTT
>NA|TRBV18|TRBJ1-1|few
CASSPPVGQNTEAFF
TGTGCCAGCTCACCACCGGTGGGACAGAACACTGAAGCTTTCTTT
>TRBD1|TRBV29-1|TRBJ2-2|NA
CSVTGGLNTGELFF
TGCAGCGTCACAGGGGGCCTGAACACCGGGGAGCTGTTTTTT
>TRBD2|TRBV29-1|TRBJ2-2|few
CSVRAGGNTGELFF
TGCAGCGTTCGCGCGGGAGGGAACACCGGGGAGCTGTTTTTT
>NA|TRBV7-7|TRBJ2-3|many
CASSSRTADTQYF
TGTGCCAGCAGCTCCCGAACAGCAGATACGCAGTATTTT
>TRBD2|TRBV28|TRBJ2-7|many
CASSSGLTNYEQYF
TGTGCCAGCAGTTCGGGACTAACGAACTACGAGCAGTACTTC
>NA|TRBV10-3|TRBJ2-5|NA
CAIRPRASNGETQYF
TGTGCCATCAGACCTAGAGCCTCCAACGGGGAGACCCAGTACTTC
>TRBD2|TRBV7-9|TRBJ2-1|many
CASSFPTGTGTSGIHEQFF
TGTGCCAGCAGCTTCCCGACAGGGACCGGGACTAGCGGGATCCATGAGCAGTTCTTC
>TRBD2|TRBV6-1|TRBJ2-5|few
CASSPGGTQETQYF
TGTGCCAGCTCTCCGGGGGGGACACAAGAGACCCAGTACTTC
>NA|TRBV28|TRBJ1-6|many
CASSLFAALGNSPLHF
TGTGCCAGCAGTTTATTCGCGGCGCTTGGTAATTCACCCCTCCACTTT
>TRBD1|TRBV7-8|TRBJ1-4|few
CASSWDSATNEKLFF
TGTGCCAGCAGCTGGGACAGCGCAACTAATGAAAAACTGTTTTTT
>TRBD1|TRBV5-1|TRBJ2-1|many
CASSPPTDRVGNEQFF
TGCGCCAGCAGCCCACCTACTGACAGGGTTGGCAATGAGCAGTTCTTC
>TRBD1|TRBV9|TRBJ2-2|many
CASSVPGQAPNTGELFF
TGTGCCAGCAGCGTACCCGGACAGGCTCCGAACACCGGGGAGCTGTTTTTT
>NA|TRBV5-1|TRBJ1-4|many
CASSLTGNKLGDEKLFF
TGCGCCAGCAGCTTGACAGGGAACAAACTCGGGGATGAAAAACTGTTTTTT
>TRBD1|TRBV30|TRBJ2-7|many
CAWSVPRQGDEQYF
TGTGCCTGGAGTGTACCGAGACAGGGTGACGAGCAGTACTTC
>NA|TRBV7-9|TRBJ2-7|many
CASSLASRVDEQYF
TGTGCCAGCAGCTTAGCTTCCAGGGTCGACGAGCAGTACTTC
>NA|TRBV7-3|TRBJ2-3|few
CASSSSTDTQYF
TGTGCCAGCAGCTCTAGCACAGATACGCAGTATTTT
>TRBD1|TRBV15|TRBJ2-7|NA
CATSRMIGDSSYEQYF
TGTGCCACCAGCAGGATGATTGGGGACAGCTCCTACGAGCAGTACTTC
>TRBD2|TRBV7-2|TRBJ2-7|few
CASSSITSGTGEQYF
TGTGCCAGCAGCTCTATCACTAGCGGAACGGGGGAGCAGTACTTC
>TRBD2|TRBV19|TRBJ2-7|many
CASSIRLAREQYF
TGTGCCAGTAGTATAAGACTAGCCCGCGAGCAGTACTTC
>TRBD1|TRBV19|TRBJ1-5|many
CASRGWTGANQPQHF
TGTGCCAGTAGGGGGTGGACAGGGGCAAATCAGCCCCAGCATTTT
>TRBD1|TRBV29-1|TRBJ2-7|NA
CSANGQGYEQYF
TGCAGCGCTAATGGACAGGGATACGAGCAGTACTTC
>NA|TRBV7-2|TRBJ2-5|NA
CASSLDPGYQETQYF
TGTGCCAGCAGCTTAGACCCAGGGTACCAAGAGACCCAGTACTTC
>TRBD1|TRBV7-2|TRBJ2-5|many
CASSSGQVTGETQYF
TGTGCCAGCAGCTCCGGACAGGTGACGGGAGAGACCCAGTACTTC